These 3 T cell receptor beta chains were sequenced from one sample in a study of a mutant IDH1 vaccine in newly diagnosed glioma. Time point denoted: week 47, end of study. It was 300 ug of mutant IDH1 20-mer peptide that made up each vaccine dose, given with topical imiquimod. This table comes from immunoSEQ multiplex PCR, and its TCRdb copy is limited to in-frame clones, with some not included. Among 45,000 to 65,000 clones listed, 65% were seen once. Their specific antigens are unknown. Sequencing used peripheral blood mononuclear cells (PBMCs), obtained from a glioma patient whose treatment included an IDH1 peptide vaccine. These receptors all come from a man in his forties or fifties with glioma. Some clones in this sample may be carry-over from other donors' samples.

This clone was seen a few times. V gene TRBV5-1 combines with J gene TRBJ1-1; 7 nucleotides line up with TRBD1. The trim removed 5 bases at V and 7 bases at J, leaving 8 bases unmatched. Germline lookup yields CDR1 SGHRS and CDR2 YFSETQ. CDR3 size: 13 residues. CDR3 nucleotides: TGCGCCAGCAGGACAGGGCTAGAGGGTGAAGCTTTCTTT. It is translated as CASRTGLEGEAFF.

Details on this clone: Germline and junction disagree at one end, which may indicate a read error. This rearrangement joins TRBV7-7 to TRBJ2-5; D is unresolved. The CDR3 consists of 16 residues. Germline V gene lookup returns CDR1 SSHAT and CDR2 FNYEAQ (reference sequence). The CDR3: CASSSGGGLGRETQYF. As DNA, the CDR3 is TGTGCTAGCAGCTCCGGCGGTGGTTTGGGCAGAGAGACCCAGTACTTC. Based on the CDR3 plus reference TRBV7-7 and TRBJ2-5, the full variable domain is GAGVSQSPRYKVTKRGQDVTLRCDPISSHATLYWYQQALGQGPEFLTYFNYEAQPDKSGLPSDRFSAERPEGSISTLTIQRTEQRDSAMYRCASSSGGGLGRETQYFGPGTRLLVL.

V gene TRBV18 combines with J gene TRBJ2-1, with D unclear. The length of the CDR3 is 14 residues. Per the germline V gene, CDR1 is KGHSH and CDR2 is LQKENI. V was shortened by 0 bases and J by 5 bases, with 8 bases between the two germline ends. The CDR3 sequence: CASSPPGLNNEQFF. In nucleotides, the CDR3 is TGTGCCAGCTCACCACCAGGGCTTAACAATGAGCAGTTCTTC.